This T cell receptor (beta chain) was observed in a study of shared clonotypes between healthy human individuals. General study points: At large depth, rarefaction still showed sorted-subset sequencing to be incomplete.

TCRdb keeps only in-frame clones here, not all; method: immunoSEQ multiplex PCR. In the table there are approximately 2,000,000 clones, about 94% of which are singletons. CD8 cells classed as naive were CD45RO-negative and positively selected for CCR7, excluding terminally differentiated effector memory CD45RA+ cells. With regard to this clone: Its antigen is still unknown. Other DNA sequences within the sample encode an identical CDR3.

Source material: naive CD8+ T cells from PBMCs. This TCR came from a man aged 18 to 30 in good health. Some clones in this sample may be carry-over from other donors' samples.

The CDR3 spells CASSYGRGEQYF. The CDR3 DNA is TGTGCCAGCAGTTACGGAAGAGGGGAGCAGTACTTC. The chain carries TRBV6-5 and TRBJ2-7, with a possible D match to TRBD2 (5 bases). The germline V gene encodes CDR1 MNHEY and CDR2 SVGAGI. Trimming shortened V by 2 bases and J by 7 bases, and 9 bases separated the two germline ends. The length of the CDR3 is 12 residues.